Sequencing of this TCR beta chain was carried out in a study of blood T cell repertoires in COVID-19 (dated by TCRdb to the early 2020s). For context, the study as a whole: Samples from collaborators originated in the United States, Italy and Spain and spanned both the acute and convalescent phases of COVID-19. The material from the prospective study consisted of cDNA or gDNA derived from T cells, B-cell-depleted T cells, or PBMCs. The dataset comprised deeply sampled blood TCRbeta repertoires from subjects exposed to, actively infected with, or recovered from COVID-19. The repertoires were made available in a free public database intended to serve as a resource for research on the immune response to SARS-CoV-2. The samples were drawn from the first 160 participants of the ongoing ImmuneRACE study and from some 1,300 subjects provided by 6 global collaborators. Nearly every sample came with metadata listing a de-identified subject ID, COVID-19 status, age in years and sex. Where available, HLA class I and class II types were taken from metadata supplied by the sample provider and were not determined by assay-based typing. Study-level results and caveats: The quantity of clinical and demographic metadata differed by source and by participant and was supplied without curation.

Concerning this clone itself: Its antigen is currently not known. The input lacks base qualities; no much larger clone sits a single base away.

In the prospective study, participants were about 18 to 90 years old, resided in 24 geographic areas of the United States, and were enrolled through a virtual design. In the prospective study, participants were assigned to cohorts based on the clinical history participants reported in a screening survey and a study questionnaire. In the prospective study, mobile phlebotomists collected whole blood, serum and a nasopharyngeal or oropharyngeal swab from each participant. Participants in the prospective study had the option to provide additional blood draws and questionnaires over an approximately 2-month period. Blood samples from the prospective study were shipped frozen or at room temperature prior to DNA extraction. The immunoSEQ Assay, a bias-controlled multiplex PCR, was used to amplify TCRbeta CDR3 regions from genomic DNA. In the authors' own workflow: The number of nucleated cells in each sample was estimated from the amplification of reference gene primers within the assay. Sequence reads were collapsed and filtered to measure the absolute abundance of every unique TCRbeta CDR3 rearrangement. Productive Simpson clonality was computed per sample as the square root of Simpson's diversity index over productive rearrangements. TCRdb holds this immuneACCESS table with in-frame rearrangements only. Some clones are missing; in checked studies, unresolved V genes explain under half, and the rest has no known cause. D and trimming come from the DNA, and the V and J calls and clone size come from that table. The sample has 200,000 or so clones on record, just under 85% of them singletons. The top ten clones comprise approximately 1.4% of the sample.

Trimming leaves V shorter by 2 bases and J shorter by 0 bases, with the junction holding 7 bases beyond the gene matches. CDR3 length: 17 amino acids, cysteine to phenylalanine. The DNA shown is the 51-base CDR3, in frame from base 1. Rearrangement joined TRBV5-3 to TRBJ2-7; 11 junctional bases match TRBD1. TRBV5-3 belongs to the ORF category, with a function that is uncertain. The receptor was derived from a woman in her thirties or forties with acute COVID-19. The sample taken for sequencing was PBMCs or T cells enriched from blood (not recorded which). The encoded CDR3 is CARSLGGTGGSSYEQYF. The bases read TGTGCCAGAAGCTTAGGGGGGACAGGGGGTAGCTCCTACGAGCAGTACTTC.